The present T cell receptor beta chain was sequenced within a study of blood T cell repertoires in COVID-19. Sequencing was performed with immunoSEQ multiplex PCR; in TCRdb, only in-frame clones are kept and a portion is missing. This table holds a few hundred thousand clones, 88% found once. V was clipped by 4 bases and J by 8 bases, with 15 bases between them. This CDR3 comprises 13 residues. The germline V gene has CDR1 SQVTM and CDR2 ANQGSEA. V is TRBV29-1 and J is TRBJ2-1, with a possible D match to TRBD2 (7 bases). The sample was PBMCs or T cells enriched from blood (not recorded which). The sequence derives from a woman younger than 35 who had recovered from COVID-19. The CDR3 nucleotides read TGCAGCGTTGTGTTTGGGGGGGGCGATGAGCAGTTCTTC. Translated, it gives CSVVFGGGDEQFF.